The 29 T cell receptor beta chains below all came from one sample that was sequenced in a study of cytomegalovirus exposure and HLA in healthy donors. PCR was performed using 60 Vbeta and 13 Jbeta primers. Assay: immunoSEQ multiplex PCR; the TCRdb copy retains only in-frame clones and omits some. This table holds about 230,000 clones, 70% to 85% found once. Sequences were obtained from PBMCs. Receptors originate from a woman in her thirties or forties in good health and CMV-seronegative.

This clone was observed once. In the same sample, other DNA sequences code for this CDR3. The rearrangement uses TRBV5-1 and TRBJ2-5, with 9 positions matching TRBD2. The CDR3 runs to 15 residues. The V and J ends lost 4 bases and 9 bases, in that order; junction bases with no gene match: 13. Germline V lookup: CDR1 SGHRS, CDR2 YFSETQ. This CDR3 reads CASSGTSGRPGAQYF. In nucleotides, the CDR3 is TGCGCCAGCAGCGGTACTAGCGGGCGACCTGGGGCCCAGTACTTC.

The J gene is TRBJ1-3, the V gene TRBV9; 7 bases are a match to TRBD1. The CDR3 is 14 amino acids. Germline-derived CDR1 and CDR2 are SGDLS and YYNGEE. Unmatched junction bases numbered 4, after V lost 0 bases and J lost 7 bases. This CDR3 is CASSVADRVNTIYF. CDR3 sequence (DNA): TGTGCCAGCAGCGTAGCCGACAGGGTTAACACCATATATTTT.

The J gene is TRBJ1-1, the V gene TRBV9, with D possibly TRBD1 on 6 matching bases. V shed 1 base and J shed 1 base, with 8 bases lying between them. Germline V gene lookup returns CDR1 SGDLS and CDR2 YYNGEE. The CDR3 spans 14 residues. CDR3 sequence: CASSVLDRNTEAFF. In DNA form, the CDR3 reads TGTGCCAGCAGCGTATTGGACAGGAACACTGAAGCTTTCTTT.

This chain connects TRBV7-8 to TRBJ1-1; 10 positions agree with TRBD1. The CDR3 sequence is 16 residues long. J gave up 8 bases and V 1 base, and 10 bases lay outside the gene matches. The germline gives CDR1 SGHVS, CDR2 FQNEAQ. CDR3 protein: CASSLGGTGAPLEAFF. CDR3 sequence (DNA): TGTGCCAGCAGCTTAGGAGGGACAGGGGCCCCTCTGGAAGCTTTCTTT. Using reference TRBV7-8 and TRBJ1-1 for the parts outside the CDR3, the full variable domain is GAGVSQSPRYKVAKRGQDVALRCDPISGHVSLFWYQQALGQGPEFLTYFQNEAQLDKSGLPSDRFFAERPEGSVSTLKIQRTQQEDSAVYLCASSLGGTGAPLEAFFGQGTRLTVV.

CDR3 loop: CAWSVWGLGGYTF. CDR3 coding DNA: TGTGCCTGGAGTGTATGGGGGCTAGGTGGCTACACCTTC. J is TRBJ1-2 and V is TRBV30; a possible D gene is TRBD1 (6 bases). Trimming shortened V by 0 bases and J by 7 bases, and 12 bases separated the two germline ends. The CDR3 loop spans 13 amino acids. The germline CDR1 and CDR2 sequences are GTSNPN and SVGIG (reference sequence).

V gene TRBV5-1 combines with J gene TRBJ2-3; 9 bases line up with TRBD2. Germline trimming cut 2 bases from V and 2 bases from J; bases unmatched to any gene: 3. The germline V gene encodes CDR1 SGHRS and CDR2 YFSETQ. The length of the CDR3 is 15 residues. DNA of the CDR3: TGCGCCAGCAGCTTCCAGCGGGGGGACACAGATACGCAGTATTTT. It translates to CASSFQRGDTDTQYF.

This clone occurred a few times. The rearrangement uses TRBV5-1 and TRBJ1-3; the D gene is possibly TRBD1 (6 bases). From germline, CDR1 is SGHRS and CDR2 YFSETQ. The CDR3 sequence is 13 residues long. V lost 4 bases and J 4 bases, leaving 9 bases between the germline ends. As DNA, the CDR3 is TGCGCCAGCAGCACCGACAGGGGAAACACCATATATTTT. Its protein is CASSTDRGNTIYF.

CDR3 coding DNA: TGTGCCAGCAGTTACCAAATAAGGGGGCGAACGATAGAGCAGTACTTC. This translates into CASSYQIRGRTIEQYF. The V gene is TRBV6-5, the J gene TRBJ2-7, with 7 bases fitting TRBD1. Germline V gives CDR1 MNHEY, CDR2 SVGAGI. Trimming at V came to 2 bases and at J to 7 bases, leaving 14 bases not matched to a gene. This CDR3 comprises 16 residues.

V usage is TRBV25-1 and J usage is TRBJ1-4, with D maybe TRBD1 (5 bases). Germline V gene sequence: CDR1 MGHDK, CDR2 SYGVNS. Trimming removed 0 bases from V and 5 bases from J, with 13 bases in between. The CDR3 consists of 16 residues. CDR3: CASSEYPAGPNEKLFF. The CDR3 coding sequence is TGTGCCAGCAGTGAATACCCCGCGGGGCCGAATGAAAAACTGTTTTTT.

This rearrangement joins TRBV28 to TRBJ2-3; 7 positions agree with TRBD2. CDR3 length: 13 amino acids. The germline gives CDR1 MDHEN, CDR2 SYDVKM. J lost 2 bases, V lost 6 bases, and 2 bases had no gene match. The CDR3 DNA sequence: TGTGCCAGCAGCAGCGGGACCACAGATACGCAGTATTTT. Translating gives CASSSGTTDTQYF.

The chain recombines TRBV7-9 with TRBJ1-2, with a weak D call TRBD1 (5 bases). V was shortened by 5 bases and J by 4 bases, with 11 bases between the two germline ends. This CDR3 comprises 13 residues. Germline CDR1 SEHNR, CDR2 FQNEAQ (reference sequence). The CDR3 is CASSPTGPYGYTF. In nucleotides, the CDR3 is TGTGCCAGCAGCCCAACAGGCCCCTATGGCTACACCTTC.

V and J are TRBV15 and TRBJ2-1; 7 nucleotides align to TRBD2. There are 18 residues in the CDR3. The V gene end was trimmed by 1 base and the J gene end by 4 bases; junction bases not matched to a gene: 13. Germline values: CDR1 LNHNV, CDR2 YYDKDF (reference sequence). The CDR3 bases are TGTGCCACCAGCAGAGCTAGAGGAGCGGGGAAGGGTTACAATGAGCAGTTCTTC. It is translated as CATSRARGAGKGYNEQFF. Complete variable domain (other parts from reference TRBV15 and TRBJ2-1): DAMVIQNPRYQVTQFGKPVTLSCSQTLNHNVMYWYQQKSSQAPKLLFHYYDKDFNNEADTPDNFQSRRPNTSFCFLDIRSPGLGDTAMYLCATSRARGAGKGYNEQFFGPGTRLTVL.

The chain joins TRBV5-4 to TRBJ2-3; 7 nucleotides line up with TRBD1. In germline, CDR1 is SGHNT, CDR2 YYREEE (reference sequence). This CDR3 region has 14 residues. V trimming: 3 bases; J trimming: 4 bases; junction bases outside the gene matches: 5. The CDR3 loop is CASSSTGIADTQYF. The CDR3 DNA follows: TGTGCCAGCAGCTCGACAGGGATAGCAGATACGCAGTATTTT.

This sequence joins TRBV6-5 and TRBJ2-5; D possibly corresponds to TRBD2 (7 bases). V was cut by 2 bases and J by 1 base, with 11 bases left in between. The CDR3 loop spans 15 amino acids. Looked up from germline, CDR1 is MNHEY and CDR2 is SVGAGI. The CDR3 is CASSYRGALQETQYF. The CDR3 DNA follows: TGTGCCAGCAGTTACCGGGGGGCTCTCCAAGAGACCCAGTACTTC.

The rearrangement uses TRBV25-1 and TRBJ1-1; D possibly corresponds to TRBD1 (5 bases). Germline CDR1 reads MGHDK; CDR2 reads SYGVNS. The CDR3 is 13 residues long. V lost 6 bases, J lost 6 bases, and 14 bases lay in between. In DNA form, the CDR3 reads TGTGCCAGCAGCGCGATGGCAGGGTCTGAAGCTTTCTTT. Amino acid sequence: CASSAMAGSEAFF.

The genes are TRBV15 and TRBJ1-1, with D possibly matching TRBD1 (6 bases). CDR3 length: 13 residues. Germline CDR1 and CDR2: LNHNV and YYDKDF (reference sequence). V lost 0 bases, J lost 10 bases, and 12 bases lay in between. CDR3 region: CATSRERQERAFF. As DNA, the CDR3 is TGTGCCACCAGCAGAGAAAGACAGGAGAGAGCTTTCTTT.

The rearrangement links TRBV30 to TRBJ2-7, with D possibly matching TRBD2 (6 bases). CDR1 is GTSNPN, CDR2 SVGIG, per germline (reference sequence). This CDR3 is 14 amino acids long. V was pared by 4 bases and J by 2 bases, with 15 bases between. The CDR3 sequence: CAWKVGTPTYEQYF. CDR3 nucleotide sequence: TGTGCCTGGAAGGTAGGGACTCCCACCTACGAGCAGTACTTC.

This chain links TRBV12-1 with TRBJ1-4; TRBD1, the table's D call, lacks a check against the DNA. TRBV12-1 is a listed pseudogene. The CDR3 extends over 14 amino acids. The CDR3 DNA reads as TGTGCCAGCAGCTTGGACAGGAGGCGTGAAAAACTGTTTTTT. This sequence encodes CASSLDRRREKLFF.

CDR3 amino acids: CASSLQGATDSPLHF. The DNA for the CDR3 is TGTGCCAGCAGCTTGCAGGGGGCAACGGATTCACCCCTCCACTTT. This chain links TRBV5-6 with TRBJ1-6, with 8 bases aligning to TRBD1. In germline, CDR1 is SGHDT, CDR2 YYEEEE. V was clipped by 1 base and J by 8 bases; unmatched bases: 5. The CDR3 consists of 15 residues.

The chain uses TRBV9 and TRBJ1-1, with 8 bases matching TRBD1. CDR1 is SGDLS and CDR2 is YYNGEE in the germline V gene. V lost 0 bases, J lost 4 bases, and 11 bases stayed unmatched. This CDR3 is 17 amino acids long. The DNA for the CDR3 is TGTGCCAGCAGCGTAGGTCTAATTAAGACAGGGGCCACTGAAGCTTTCTTT. This translates into CASSVGLIKTGATEAFF.

This clone appeared a few times. The rearrangement uses TRBV6-6 and TRBJ2-2; TRBD1 matches 7 bases. Germline values: CDR1 MNHNY, CDR2 SVGAGI (reference sequence). Trimming removed 5 bases from V and 1 base from J; junction bases left unmatched: 1. CDR3 size: 14 residues. CDR3 DNA: TGTGCCAGCAGTCCAGGGGGGAACACCGGGGAGCTGTTTTTT. It encodes CASSPGGNTGELFF.

J is TRBJ2-7 and V is TRBV30, with 10 bases matching TRBD2. This CDR3 region has 14 residues. Looked up from germline, CDR1 is GTSNPN and CDR2 is SVGIG (reference sequence). Trimming at V came to 4 bases and at J to 5 bases, leaving 8 bases not matched to a gene. The CDR3: CAWTKAGGLNEQYF. The DNA for the CDR3 is TGTGCCTGGACTAAAGCGGGGGGGCTGAACGAGCAGTACTTC.

This sequence joins TRBV30 and TRBJ1-5, with TRBD1 matching 8 bases. Germline loops: CDR1 GTSNPN, CDR2 SVGIG (reference sequence). The CDR3 extends over 16 amino acids. V was clipped by 1 base and J by 3 bases; unmatched bases: 8. The CDR3 sequence is CAWSAGQGGDNQPQHF. The CDR3 DNA reads as TGTGCCTGGAGTGCTGGACAGGGAGGGGACAATCAGCCCCAGCATTTT.

This rearrangement joins TRBV12-5 to TRBJ2-5; 8 bases line up with TRBD1. CDR1 LGHNT and CDR2 FRNRAP come from the germline V gene. The CDR3 covers 15 residues. V was clipped by 6 bases and J by 3 bases; unmatched bases: 9. CDR3 amino acids: CASGPGQGHEETQYF. CDR3 bases: TGTGCTAGTGGCCCAGGACAGGGCCACGAAGAGACCCAGTACTTC. Full variable domain (remainder filled in from reference TRBV12-5 and TRBJ2-5): DARVTQTPRHKVTEMGQEVTMRCQPILGHNTVFWYRQTMMQGLELLAYFRNRAPLDDSGMPKDRFSAEMPDATLATLKIQPSEPRDSAVYFCASGPGQGHEETQYFGPGTRLLVL.

J is TRBJ2-7 and V is TRBV7-6, with 7 bases that match TRBD1. Germline V lookup: CDR1 SGHVS, CDR2 FNYEAQ. The CDR3 runs 13 residues. J was trimmed by 3 bases and V by 5 bases; bases with no gene match: 4. CDR3: CASSVQGNYEQYF. CDR3 DNA sequence: TGTGCCAGCAGCGTACAGGGGAACTACGAGCAGTACTTC.

This clone was counted a single time. V usage is TRBV18 and J usage is TRBJ1-1; perhaps TRBD1 as D (6 bases). From germline, CDR1 is KGHSH and CDR2 LQKENI. The length of the CDR3 is 15 residues. Trimming left V 2 bases short and J 1 base short, with 11 bases between. CDR3 residues: CASSPFPQGNTEAFF. The CDR3 DNA reads TGTGCCAGCTCACCATTCCCACAGGGGAACACTGAAGCTTTCTTT.

This clone was detected only a few times. V gene TRBV19 combines with J gene TRBJ2-3; possibly TRBD1 for D (6 bases). From germline, CDR1 is LNHDA and CDR2 SQIVND (reference sequence). The CDR3 has 15 residues. V shed 2 bases and J shed 2 bases, with 11 bases lying between them. CDR3 DNA: TGTGCCAGTAGTATACGGTGGGGGCTCACAGATACGCAGTATTTT. Protein sequence: CASSIRWGLTDTQYF.

V usage is TRBV5-1 and J usage is TRBJ2-4; 7 nucleotides align to TRBD1. Unmatched junction bases numbered 4, after V lost 7 bases and J lost 3 bases. Germline assignment: CDR1 SGHRS and CDR2 YFSETQ. The CDR3 extends over 13 amino acids. CDR3 sequence (DNA): TGCGCCAGCCCCCAGGGGGACAAAAACATTCAGTACTTC. It specifies CASPQGDKNIQYF. Using reference TRBV5-1 and TRBJ2-4 for the parts outside the CDR3, the full variable domain is KAGVTQTPRYLIKTRGQQVTLSCSPISGHRSVSWYQQTPGQGLQFLFEYFSETQRNKGNFPGRFSGRQFSNSRSEMNVSTLELGDSALYLCASPQGDKNIQYFGAGTRLSVL.

The rearrangement uses TRBV28 and TRBJ2-3, with 11 bases lining up with TRBD1. Germline loops: CDR1 MDHEN, CDR2 SYDVKM. V was clipped by 7 bases and J by 7 bases; unmatched bases: 4. The CDR3 is 13 residues long. The CDR3 reads CASMGQGVYTQYF. The CDR3 DNA is TGTGCCAGCATGGGACAGGGGGTATATACGCAGTATTTT.